The 32 T cell receptor beta chains presented below share a single source sample, sequenced in a study of OX40 agonist ivuxolimab in advanced cancers. Method: immunoSEQ multiplex PCR; TCRdb's copy keeps in-frame clones and lacks some. The sample holds roughly 96,000 clones, under 90% seen once. Sequenced here: CD4+ or CD8+ T cells sorted from blood, sampled in a trial of the OX40 agonist ivuxolimab. These receptors came from an adult with an advanced solid tumor such as melanoma, head and neck, liver or kidney cancer.

J is TRBJ2-7 and V is TRBV11-3, with 7 bases that match TRBD1. Trimming took 5 bases from V and 2 from J; bases not matched to a gene: 15. Germline CDR1 SGHNT, CDR2 YENEEA. The CDR3 consists of 17 residues. The CDR3 loop is CASSPFSGQGVPYEQYF. DNA for the CDR3: TGTGCCAGCAGCCCGTTTTCGGGGCAGGGGGTTCCCTACGAGCAGTACTTC.

This clone came up a few times. The V call is TRBV14, the J call TRBJ2-3; 7 bases align to TRBD2. The ends lost 5 bases at V and 5 bases at J; junction bases unmatched: 7. CDR1 is SGHDN and CDR2 is FVKESK in the germline V gene. CDR3 length: 14 amino acids. CDR3 DNA sequence: TGTGCCAGCAGCACGGGGGGTGGAAGAGATACGCAGTATTTT. It codes for CASSTGGGRDTQYF.

The gene calls are TRBV6-5 and TRBJ2-7, with D uncertain. V gave up 5 bases and J gave up 3 bases, with 11 bases separating them. Per germline, CDR1 MNHEY and CDR2 SVGAGI. CDR3 length: 13 amino acids. CDR3 DNA sequence: TGTGCCAGCAGTCCCCGAGACGGCTACGAGCAGTACTTC. Its protein is CASSPRDGYEQYF.

The chain employs TRBV6-5 and TRBJ1-2, with a possible D match to TRBD1 (6 bases). V shed 7 bases and J shed 8 bases, with 23 bases lying between them. The CDR3 sequence is 15 residues long. Germline CDR1 and CDR2: MNHEY and SVGAGI. The CDR3 reads CASTPGGEDWEGYTF. In DNA, the CDR3 is TGTGCCAGCACGCCCGGGGGCGAAGACTGGGAGGGCTACACCTTC.

The rearrangement uses TRBV5-3 and TRBJ2-3, with 13 bases matching TRBD2. TRBV5-3 belongs to the ORF category, with a function that is uncertain. V lost 8 bases to trimming and J lost 5 bases; unmatched junction nucleotides: 8. This CDR3 contains 15 residues. This CDR3 is CASSLGLAGEDTQYF. CDR3 DNA: TGTGCCAGCAGCCTCGGACTAGCGGGGGAAGATACGCAGTATTTT.

V gene TRBV7-9 combines with J gene TRBJ2-1; D is undetermined. The CDR3 extends over 15 amino acids. The V gene's germline CDR1 is SEHNR and CDR2 FQNEAQ (reference sequence). With 0 bases removed from V and 6 bases from J, the gap between germline ends came to 12 bases. CDR3 protein: CASSLADTRRNEQFF. The CDR3 region has the DNA TGTGCCAGCAGCTTAGCTGATACCCGTCGCAATGAGCAGTTCTTC.

The V and J genes are TRBV29-1 and TRBJ2-1, with D hard to call. This CDR3 contains 14 residues. The V end was cut by 4 bases, the J end by 0 bases, with 10 bases between. From germline, CDR1 is SQVTM and CDR2 ANQGSEA. The CDR3 protein is CSVAGAFSYNEQFF. The CDR3 DNA sequence: TGCAGCGTTGCCGGCGCATTCTCCTACAATGAGCAGTTCTTC.

The chain recombines TRBV7-2 with TRBJ1-3; unclear D gene. CDR1 and CDR2 (germline): SGHTA, FQGNSA. V shed 1 base and J shed 1 base, with 8 bases lying between them. The CDR3 contains 15 residues. The CDR3 DNA reads as TGTGCCAGCAGCTTAGAGGTGCAGTCTGGAAACACCATATATTTT. Translated, it gives CASSLEVQSGNTIYF.

This sequence joins TRBV5-1 and TRBJ2-7; unclear D gene. V lost 1 base to trimming and J lost 7 bases, with 15 bases between them. CDR3 size: 14 residues. Germline CDR1 and CDR2: SGHRS and YFSETQ. CDR3 region: CASSLSRLEGEQYF. The CDR3 DNA reads TGCGCCAGCAGCTTGAGCAGGCTGGAAGGGGAGCAGTACTTC.

The chain uses TRBV19 and TRBJ2-7; a weak D match, TRBD2 (5 bases). Germline V gives CDR1 LNHDA, CDR2 SQIVND (reference sequence). The CDR3 has 17 amino acids. Trimming took 2 bases from V and 6 from J, leaving 23 bases between them. The CDR3 spells CASSILPRGKGLIEQYF. CDR3 sequence (DNA): TGTGCCAGTAGTATACTCCCCCGGGGAAAGGGTCTTATCGAGCAGTACTTC.

The chain joins TRBV19 to TRBJ1-6; 9 bases align to TRBD1. There are 18 residues in the CDR3. Germline trimming cut 3 bases from V and 6 bases from J; bases unmatched to any gene: 12. CDR1 and CDR2 (germline): LNHDA, SQIVND (reference sequence). In DNA, the CDR3 is TGTGCCAGTAGTATCCCCCGTACACAGGGGGCAGGTAATTCACCCCTCCACTTT. Protein product: CASSIPRTQGAGNSPLHF.

This chain links TRBV12-5 with TRBJ1-1, with 11 bases identical to TRBD1. The CDR3 sequence is 15 residues long. Per the germline V gene, CDR1 is LGHNT and CDR2 is FRNRAP. Losses at the gene ends were 1 base for V and 8 bases for J; bases not matched to a gene: 6. The CDR3 DNA reads as TGTGCTAGTGGTTTGGCTGGACAGGGGGCTTTAGAAGCTTTCTTT. It translates to CASGLAGQGALEAFF.

The J gene is TRBJ2-7, the V gene TRBV5-6; D remains unclear. CDR3 length: 14 residues. Looked up from germline, CDR1 is SGHDT and CDR2 is YYEEEE. V was trimmed by 4 bases and J by 0 bases, leaving 11 bases between them. In DNA form, the CDR3 reads TGTGCCAGCAGCGTGGGTCCCGGCTCCTACGAGCAGTACTTC. It translates to CASSVGPGSYEQYF. Full variable domain (missing parts from reference TRBV5-6 and TRBJ2-7): DAGVTQSPTHLIKTRGQQVTLRCSPKSGHDTVSWYQQALGQGPQFIFQYYEEEERQRGNFPDRFSGHQFPNYSSELNVNALLLGDSALYLCASSVGPGSYEQYFGPGTRLTVT.

This chain joins TRBV6-1 and TRBJ2-3, with 10 bases aligning to TRBD2. CDR1 and CDR2 from the germline V gene are MNHNS and SASEGT. This CDR3 contains 13 residues. Trimming removed 6 bases from V and 3 bases from J; junction bases left unmatched: 0. The CDR3 region has the DNA TGTGCCAGCAGACTAGCGGGAACAGATACGCAGTATTTT. The encoded protein is CASRLAGTDTQYF.

The chain combines TRBV6-5 with TRBJ2-1; D not resolved. The CDR3 is 13 residues long. The V gene lost 5 bases and the J gene lost 3 bases, with 8 bases spanning the gap. Germline V gives CDR1 MNHEY, CDR2 SVGAGI. CDR3 loop: CASSPPSYNEQFF. The CDR3 bases are TGTGCCAGCAGTCCACCAAGCTACAATGAGCAGTTCTTC.

The chain links TRBV2 to TRBJ2-7; no clear D. V lost 1 base to trimming and J lost 4 bases, with 17 bases between them. This CDR3 spans 16 amino acids. Germline CDR1 SNHLY, CDR2 FYNNEI. CDR3 region: CASSEGAASTYYEQYF. The CDR3 region has the DNA TGTGCCAGCAGTGAAGGGGCAGCGAGTACCTATTACGAGCAGTACTTC.

V gene TRBV18 combines with J gene TRBJ2-7; tentative D call: TRBD1 (6 bases). The CDR3 has 13 residues. With 6 bases removed from V and 3 bases from J, the gap between germline ends came to 12 bases. Germline V gene data show CDR1 as KGHSH and CDR2 as LQKENI. CDR3 coding DNA: TGTGCCAGCTCCCAACAGGGTCTCTACGAGCAGTACTTC. Its protein is CASSQQGLYEQYF.

The J gene is TRBJ1-3, the V gene TRBV6-5; unclear D gene. Germline-derived CDR1 and CDR2 are MNHEY and SVGAGI. The CDR3 has 15 residues. The V end was cut by 0 bases, the J end by 4 bases, with 10 bases between. CDR3 in amino acids: CASSYSKGGGNTIYF. The CDR3 DNA follows: TGTGCCAGCAGTTACTCGAAGGGCGGGGGAAACACCATATATTTT.

The gene calls are TRBV4-3 and TRBJ2-1, with D unclear. Germline V gene data show CDR1 as LGHNA and CDR2 as YSLEER. The CDR3 contains 12 residues. Trimming shortened V by 3 bases and J by 5 bases, and 5 bases separated the two germline ends. In nucleotides, the CDR3 is TGCGCCAGCAGCCACCAGAACAATGAGCAGTTCTTC. Translated: CASSHQNNEQFF.

This clone was seen just once. The chain joins TRBV9 to TRBJ1-2; 7 positions match TRBD1. V shed 4 bases and J 5 bases; nucleotides not matched to a gene: 8. The CDR3 covers 14 residues. The V gene's germline CDR1 is SGDLS and CDR2 YYNGEE. Here the CDR3 DNA reads TGTGCCAGCAGCCCAGGACAGGCGACATATGGCTACACCTTC. This translates into CASSPGQATYGYTF.

The chain uses TRBV9 and TRBJ2-5, with TRBD2 matching over 10 bases. The germline V gene encodes CDR1 SGDLS and CDR2 YYNGEE. The CDR3 covers 14 residues. The J segment lost 6 bases and the V segment lost 7 bases, leaving 9 bases of the junction unmatched. CDR3 in DNA: TGTGCCAGCGGCACCGGGACTAGCGAACAGACCCAGTACTTC. Its protein is CASGTGTSEQTQYF.

This sequence joins TRBV4-3 and TRBJ2-7, with D perhaps matching TRBD2 (5 bases). The length of the CDR3 is 16 residues. V was trimmed by 0 bases and J by 5 bases, leaving 17 bases between them. Germline CDR1 is LGHNA and CDR2 is YSLEER. CDR3 DNA sequence: TGCGCCAGCAGCCAAGATTTGAGGGCCCTCCCACACGAGCAGTACTTC. The encoded protein is CASSQDLRALPHEQYF.

This chain joins TRBV5-6 and TRBJ1-3; D ambiguous. Germline V gives CDR1 SGHDT, CDR2 YYEEEE. Between the trimmed V and J ends, which lost 4 bases and 2 bases, there was a span of 19 bases. This CDR3 is built from 17 residues. The CDR3, as DNA: TGTGCCAGCAGCCTAAAGGGATTTTTGGGGACTGGAAACACCATATATTTT. Protein product: CASSLKGFLGTGNTIYF.

This clone was counted a single time. V usage is TRBV7-9 and J usage is TRBJ1-4, with D uncertain. V lost 8 bases and J 4 bases, leaving 23 bases between the germline ends. Germline values: CDR1 SEHNR, CDR2 FQNEAQ (reference sequence). This CDR3 is built from 17 residues. The CDR3 here is CASQKVGGSVINEKLFF. As DNA, the CDR3 is TGTGCCAGCCAGAAAGTGGGAGGGTCGGTGATTAATGAAAAACTGTTTTTT. The full variable domain, with the rest looked up from reference TRBV7-9 and TRBJ1-4, is DTGVSQNPRHKITKRGQNVTFRCDPISEHNRLYWYRQTLGQGPEFLTYFQNEAQLEKSRLLSDRFSAERPKGSFSTLEIQRTEQGDSAMYLCASQKVGGSVINEKLFFGSGTQLSVL.

V and J are TRBV27 and TRBJ1-5; D is possibly TRBD1 (5 bases). CDR1 and CDR2 (germline): MNHEY, SMNVEV (reference sequence). CDR3 size: 15 residues. Trimming removed 7 bases at V and 2 bases at J, with 15 bases between. The CDR3 DNA follows: TGTGCCAGCAAGCGAGGGGATAGGGGCAATCAGCCCCAGCATTTT. Translation: CASKRGDRGNQPQHF.

The rearrangement links TRBV5-4 to TRBJ2-7, with 7 bases aligning to TRBD1. Germline values: CDR1 SGHNT, CDR2 YYREEE (reference sequence). CDR3 size: 14 residues. V was pared by 6 bases and J by 2 bases, with 8 bases of the junction left unmatched. CDR3 nucleotide sequence: TGTGCCAGCAAACCCCTAGGGGGCACCTACGAGCAGTACTTC. Amino acids: CASKPLGGTYEQYF.

The chain links TRBV10-1 to TRBJ2-2; 7 nucleotides agree with TRBD1. The CDR3 has 11 amino acids. The germline V gene encodes CDR1 WNHNN and CDR2 SYGVQD (reference sequence). With V trimmed by 10 bases and J by 13 bases, 9 bases remained unmatched. DNA for the CDR3: TGCGCCATCACACCGGGACAGTGGCTGTTTTTT. Encoded protein: CAITPGQWLFF.

V gene TRBV27 combines with J gene TRBJ2-1; TRBD2 matches at 10 bases. Germline V gene lookup returns CDR1 MNHEY and CDR2 SMNVEV (reference sequence). The V and J ends lost 3 bases and 9 bases, in that order; junction bases with no gene match: 11. The CDR3 runs 16 residues. CDR3 in amino acids: CASSLVAGGLGSEQFF. As DNA, the CDR3 is TGTGCCAGCAGTTTGGTAGCGGGAGGCCTGGGGAGTGAGCAGTTCTTC.

This sequence joins TRBV12-5 and TRBJ2-7; a weak D match, TRBD2 (5 bases). V gave up 5 bases and J gave up 2 bases, with 10 bases separating them. Germline V gives CDR1 LGHNT, CDR2 FRNRAP. The CDR3 sequence is 13 residues long. CDR3 protein: CASGLTGTYEQYF. The CDR3 DNA is TGTGCTAGTGGTCTTACGGGGACCTACGAGCAGTACTTC.

As DNA, the CDR3 is TGTGCCAGCAGCTTAGGGTCTATTGAGCAGTTCTTC. Protein sequence: CASSLGSIEQFF. The chain recombines TRBV5-6 with TRBJ2-1; D is ambiguous. The CDR3 loop spans 12 amino acids. CDR1 is SGHDT and CDR2 is YYEEEE in the germline V gene. The V and J ends lost 2 bases and 9 bases respectively, with 9 bases between them.

In its sample, this clone was seen once. The CDR3 coding sequence is TGCGCCAGCAGCTTGGAAGGTCTCGTCGGCTACACCTTC. Translated, it gives CASSLEGLVGYTF. The chain recombines TRBV5-1 with TRBJ1-2, with D unclear. CDR3 size: 13 residues. CDR1 is SGHRS and CDR2 is YFSETQ in the germline V gene. Trimming took 0 bases from V and 8 from J, leaving 11 bases between them.

The chain carries TRBV5-4 and TRBJ2-1; either TRBD1 or TRBD2 may supply D (5 bases each). Germline assignment: CDR1 SGHNT and CDR2 YYREEE (reference sequence). V was shortened by 0 bases and J by 6 bases, with 16 bases between the two germline ends. The CDR3 spans 16 residues. The CDR3 sequence is CASSLGRTGRANEQFF. The CDR3 region has the DNA TGTGCCAGCAGCTTGGGTAGAACGGGGCGGGCCAATGAGCAGTTCTTC.